The 29 T cell receptor beta chains below come from one sample, sequenced in a study of cytomegalovirus exposure and HLA in healthy donors. The PCR employed 60 Vbeta primers together with 13 Jbeta primers. Sequencing was performed with immunoSEQ multiplex PCR; in TCRdb, only in-frame clones are kept and a portion is missing. The table lists roughly 130,000 clones, more than 65% of them singletons. Material: PBMCs. These receptors were obtained from a middle-aged man in good health and CMV-seronegative.

The chain combines TRBV7-9 with TRBJ2-7, with TRBD2 as a possible D gene (5 bases). The CDR3 length is 13 residues. With 5 bases removed from V and 2 bases from J, the gap between germline ends came to 10 bases. Germline CDR1 SEHNR, CDR2 FQNEAQ (reference sequence). The CDR3 sequence is CASSPEGTYEQYF. The CDR3 nucleotides read TGTGCCAGCAGCCCAGAGGGAACCTACGAGCAGTACTTC.

This chain connects TRBV4-3 to TRBJ2-6, with 7 bases matching TRBD1. This CDR3 is built from 15 residues. Germline V gene sequence: CDR1 LGHNA, CDR2 YSLEER. After removal of 1 base from V and 3 bases from J, the junction contained 0 bases not matched to a gene. The CDR3 region has the DNA TGCGCCAGCAGCCAAGGGACAGGTGGGGCCAACGTCCTGACTTTC. It specifies CASSQGTGGANVLTF.

This chain connects TRBV21-1 to TRBJ2-7; TRBD1, the table's D call, was not compared with the DNA. TRBV21-1 is shown as a pseudogene. CDR3 length equals 13 residues. The CDR3 DNA follows: TGTGCCAGCAGACAGGGATTCTCCTACGAGCAGTACTTC. This translates into CASRQGFSYEQYF.

The rearrangement links TRBV12-5 to TRBJ1-4, with a possible D match to TRBD1 (6 bases). Germline CDR1 LGHNT, CDR2 FRNRAP. The CDR3 totals 15 residues. V lost 5 bases and J 5 bases, leaving 15 bases between the germline ends. The CDR3 sequence is CASGRTDSLNEKLFF. The DNA for the CDR3 is TGTGCTAGTGGTCGAACGGACAGCCTGAATGAAAAACTGTTTTTT.

The chain couples TRBV19 to TRBJ2-7; 7 bases are a match to TRBD1. Germline V gives CDR1 LNHDA, CDR2 SQIVND (reference sequence). V shed 1 base and J 12 bases; nucleotides not matched to a gene: 6. The CDR3 contains 12 residues. Written as DNA, the CDR3 is TGTGCCAGTAGTATAGCGGCAGGGGGTCTGTACTTC. Translating gives CASSIAAGGLYF.

The chain uses TRBV5-1 and TRBJ2-5; a possible D gene is TRBD2 (6 bases). This CDR3 is built from 14 residues. Germline lookup yields CDR1 SGHRS and CDR2 YFSETQ. The V end lost 5 bases, the J end lost 5 bases, and 16 bases lay between the germline ends. The DNA for the CDR3 is TGCGCCAGCAGTCGGTGGGGGACTGGGGAGACCCAGTACTTC. It yields the protein CASSRWGTGETQYF.

V and J are TRBV6-1 and TRBJ2-2; weak D call: TRBD2 (7 bases). The V gene's germline CDR1 is MNHNS and CDR2 SASEGT. The CDR3 sequence is 14 residues long. Trimming shortened V by 7 bases and J by 4 bases, and 13 bases separated the two germline ends. CDR3 residues: CASTRGAGTGELFF. The CDR3 nucleotides read TGTGCCAGCACCCGGGGGGCTGGCACCGGGGAGCTGTTTTTT.

V and J are TRBV5-1 and TRBJ2-7; TRBD2 is a possible D gene (6 bases). V lost 6 bases, J lost 2 bases, and 15 bases lay in between. Germline CDR1 and CDR2: SGHRS and YFSETQ. The CDR3 runs 14 residues. The CDR3 DNA follows: TGCGCCAGCATAAGCGGGCCGGGTGCCTACGAGCAGTACTTC. It translates to CASISGPGAYEQYF. The full variable domain, in which reference TRBV5-1 and TRBJ2-7 provide the parts outside the CDR3, is KAGVTQTPRYLIKTRGQQVTLSCSPISGHRSVSWYQQTPGQGLQFLFEYFSETQRNKGNFPGRFSGRQFSNSRSEMNVSTLELGDSALYLCASISGPGAYEQYFGPGTRLTVT.

V gene TRBV30 combines with J gene TRBJ1-4; D call uncertain. The germline gives CDR1 GTSNPN, CDR2 SVGIG (reference sequence). The CDR3 runs 15 residues. V lost 2 bases and J 0 bases, leaving 10 bases between the germline ends. CDR3 nucleotides: TGTGCCTGGAGTTCGGGGATCACAACTAATGAAAAACTGTTTTTT. Translating it yields CAWSSGITTNEKLFF.

The gene calls are TRBV7-2 and TRBJ1-1; a possible D gene is TRBD1 (6 bases). Germline V gene data show CDR1 as SGHTA and CDR2 as FQGNSA. The V gene lost 6 bases and the J gene lost 5 bases, with 10 bases spanning the gap. The CDR3 consists of 12 residues. The CDR3 sequence: CASRRQGTEAFF. The CDR3 region has the DNA TGTGCCAGCAGGCGCCAGGGGACTGAAGCTTTCTTT.

This clone was picked up a small number of times. This sequence joins TRBV5-8 and TRBJ2-7; D is perhaps TRBD2 (5 bases). Trimming cost V 0 bases and J 3 bases, with 19 bases left between them. This CDR3 spans 17 amino acids. CDR1 is SGHTS and CDR2 is YDEGEE in the germline V gene. In nucleotides, the CDR3 is TGTGCCAGCAGCTTGGTGTGGAGGCGGGCGGATTACTACGAGCAGTACTTC. This encodes CASSLVWRRADYYEQYF.

This clone occurred a few times. V gene TRBV5-1 combines with J gene TRBJ1-5; the D is unclear. CDR3 length equals 13 residues. Trimming removed 0 bases from V and 8 bases from J, with 9 bases in between. CDR1 is SGHRS and CDR2 is YFSETQ in the germline V gene. The CDR3 is CASSLGEDKPQHF. The CDR3 bases are TGCGCCAGCAGCTTGGGGGAGGATAAGCCCCAGCATTTT.

The J gene is TRBJ1-6, the V gene TRBV9, with D uncertain. Germline CDR1 reads SGDLS; CDR2 reads YYNGEE. The V gene lost 3 bases and the J gene lost 4 bases, with 8 bases spanning the gap. The CDR3 is 14 amino acids. The CDR3 here is CASSAQVYNSPLHF. CDR3 nucleotides: TGTGCCAGCAGCGCCCAGGTTTATAATTCACCCCTCCACTTT.

The rearrangement uses TRBV10-3 and TRBJ1-5, with D perhaps TRBD1 (5 bases). V lost 6 bases and J lost 1, with 10 bases in between. The CDR3 is made up of 14 amino acids. CDR1 and CDR2 (germline): ENHRY, SYGVKD. The CDR3 loop is CAISQGVSNQPQHF. As DNA, the CDR3 is TGTGCCATCAGCCAAGGGGTGAGCAATCAGCCCCAGCATTTT.

This clone was seen only once. This rearrangement joins TRBV6-6 to TRBJ1-2, with 8 bases lining up with TRBD1. This CDR3 has 14 residues. The ends lost 8 bases at V and 7 bases at J; junction bases unmatched: 12. The germline V gene has CDR1 MNHNY and CDR2 SVGAGI (reference sequence). CDR3 coding DNA: TGTGCCAGCGTGCGGGGACAGGCACGGGGTGGCTACACCTTC. Its translation is CASVRGQARGGYTF.

A few counts support this clone. The chain recombines TRBV6-4 with TRBJ2-7, with TRBD1 matching 8 bases. V lost 5 bases, J lost 3 bases, and 3 bases stayed unmatched. Germline V gene sequence: CDR1 MRHNA, CDR2 SNTAGT. The length of the CDR3 is 13 residues. Here the CDR3 DNA reads TGTGCCAGCAGTCTCGGGACAGGCTACGAGCAGTACTTC. This gives the protein CASSLGTGYEQYF.

This chain links TRBV7-6 with TRBJ1-2, with 7 bases that match TRBD1. There are 16 residues in the CDR3. Germline V gene sequence: CDR1 SGHVS, CDR2 FNYEAQ. V trimming: 4 bases; J trimming: 1 base; junction bases outside the gene matches: 9. The CDR3 reads CASSSTSGTVNYGYTF. The CDR3 region has the DNA TGTGCCAGCAGCTCCACTTCCGGGACAGTTAACTATGGCTACACCTTC.

The rearrangement joins TRBV19 to TRBJ1-1; unclear D gene. The V and J ends lost 7 bases and 1 base respectively, with 13 bases between them. Germline CDR1 and CDR2: LNHDA and SQIVND (reference sequence). This CDR3 region has 14 residues. CDR3 DNA sequence: TGTGCCAGTATAGCTTTCGGCCCGAACACTGAAGCTTTCTTT. It translates to CASIAFGPNTEAFF.

The chain is built from TRBV10-3 and TRBJ1-5; 8 positions match TRBD1. Trimming took 9 bases from V and 5 from J; bases not matched to a gene: 6. The CDR3 has 13 residues. Germline V gene lookup returns CDR1 ENHRY and CDR2 SYGVKD. CDR3 sequence: CAIGQGGDQPQHF. The CDR3 DNA reads TGTGCCATAGGACAGGGTGGCGATCAGCCCCAGCATTTT.

V is TRBV30 and J is TRBJ2-5; D call uncertain. TRBJ2-7 explains the end of the DNA better; the J call may be wrong. Germline V gene data show CDR1 as GTSNPN and CDR2 as SVGIG (reference sequence). The CDR3 contains 12 residues. CDR3: CAWSGISYEQYF. CDR3 bases: TGTGCCTGGAGTGGTATCTCCTACGAGCAGTACTTC.

The V and J genes are TRBV4-3 and TRBJ2-1; 10 positions agree with TRBD2. The germline gives CDR1 LGHNA, CDR2 YSLEER. The ends lost 0 bases at V and 12 bases at J; junction bases unmatched: 20. The CDR3 runs to 19 residues. CDR3: CASSQDRVLWASGGQGQFF. The CDR3 nucleotides read TGCGCCAGCAGCCAAGATCGGGTTCTCTGGGCTAGCGGGGGCCAGGGGCAGTTCTTC.

This chain connects TRBV11-2 to TRBJ2-7; weak D call: TRBD1 (6 bases). This CDR3 has 16 amino acids. Trimming stripped 0 bases from V and 2 bases from J, with 14 bases between. Germline V gene data show CDR1 as SGHAT and CDR2 as FQNNGV. The CDR3 sequence is CASSLEQTGWTYEQYF. Here the CDR3 DNA reads TGTGCCAGCAGCTTAGAACAGACAGGCTGGACCTACGAGCAGTACTTC.

This chain uses TRBV10-1 with TRBJ1-6; perhaps TRBD1 as D (5 bases). The V end was cut by 5 bases, the J end by 8 bases, with 10 bases between. Germline values: CDR1 WNHNN, CDR2 SYGVQD (reference sequence). The CDR3 is made up of 13 amino acids. The CDR3 loop reads CASSLGGDSPLHF. In DNA form, the CDR3 reads TGCGCCAGCAGTTTGGGGGGGGATTCACCCCTCCACTTT.

The rearrangement uses TRBV6-6 and TRBJ1-2; no reliable D call. The CDR3 consists of 15 residues. Germline V gene data show CDR1 as MNHNY and CDR2 as SVGAGI (reference sequence). V was trimmed by 2 bases and J by 3 bases, leaving 13 bases between them. In DNA form, the CDR3 reads TGTGCCAGCAGTTACCCGTTACACCAGGACTATGGCTACACCTTC. It codes for CASSYPLHQDYGYTF.

CDR3 region: CASSSDRYSNQPQHF. The CDR3 DNA reads as TGTGCCAGTAGTTCCGACAGGTATAGCAATCAGCCCCAGCATTTT. J is TRBJ1-5 and V is TRBV19, with D tentatively TRBD1 (6 bases). V lost 5 bases, J lost 0 bases, and 11 bases lay in between. CDR1 LNHDA and CDR2 SQIVND come from the germline V gene (reference sequence). The length of the CDR3 is 15 residues. Filled out from reference TRBV19 and TRBJ1-5, the complete variable domain reads DGGITQSPKYLFRKEGQNVTLSCEQNLNHDAMYWYRQDPGQGLRLIYYSQIVNDFQKGDIAEGYSVSREKKESFPLTVTSAQKNPTAFYLCASSSDRYSNQPQHFGDGTRLSIL.

This sequence joins TRBV5-6 and TRBJ2-5, with 7 bases that match TRBD1. J was trimmed by 2 bases and V by 4 bases; bases with no gene match: 5. CDR3 length: 14 residues. Per germline, CDR1 SGHDT and CDR2 YYEEEE. The CDR3 bases are TGTGCCAGCAGCCGAGGGACAGTACAAGAGACCCAGTACTTC. It is translated as CASSRGTVQETQYF.

V gene TRBV7-3 combines with J gene TRBJ1-5; a weak D match, TRBD1 (6 bases). The length of the CDR3 is 17 residues. V dropped 6 bases and J dropped 5 bases, with 23 bases sitting between them. Per germline, CDR1 SGHTA and CDR2 FQGTGA. DNA of the CDR3: TGTGCCAGCAGGCCTATATATGACAGGACGGGGTATCAGCCCCAGCATTTT. Amino acids: CASRPIYDRTGYQPQHF.

V is TRBV6-6 and J is TRBJ1-1; perhaps TRBD1 as D (5 bases). The V end was cut by 5 bases, the J end by 1 base, with 8 bases between. This CDR3 spans 13 amino acids. Germline lookup yields CDR1 MNHNY and CDR2 SVGAGI (reference sequence). CDR3 sequence reads: CASSGQPNTEAFF. The CDR3 DNA follows: TGTGCCAGCAGTGGACAACCGAACACTGAAGCTTTCTTT.

The sample holds one count of this clone. This rearrangement joins TRBV19 to TRBJ1-2; D gene uncertain. Per germline, CDR1 LNHDA and CDR2 SQIVND (reference sequence). The CDR3 runs to 13 residues. Trimming stripped 1 base from V and 6 bases from J, with 9 bases between. The CDR3 bases are TGTGCCAGTAGTATAGCGGGTTTCGATGGCTACACCTTC. This codes for CASSIAGFDGYTF.